Listed here are 29 T cell receptor beta chains from one sample, sequenced in a study of cytomegalovirus exposure and HLA in healthy donors. Primers included in the PCR were 60 Vbeta and 13 Jbeta primers. Using immunoSEQ multiplex PCR, the repertoire was profiled, and TCRdb retains in-frame clones only, with some absent. The sample yields approximately 260,000 clones, 80% to 95% seen once. The specimen sequenced was PBMCs. Source of these receptors: a girl between 2 and 10 years old in good health and CMV-seronegative.

V usage is TRBV7-3 and J usage is TRBJ1-1, with D perhaps matching TRBD1 (5 bases). Germline V gene lookup returns CDR1 SGHTA and CDR2 FQGTGA. Deletions cut 5 bases from V and 1 base from J, with 14 bases between. The CDR3 contains 15 residues. The chain's CDR3 is CASSRGGGSNTEAFF. CDR3 nucleotides: TGTGCCAGCAGCCGCGGGGGGGGTTCGAACACTGAAGCTTTCTTT.

This chain joins TRBV7-9 and TRBJ2-3, with 11 positions matching TRBD2. The V segment lost 2 bases and the J segment 0 bases; nucleotides outside the gene matches: 4. CDR1 and CDR2 from the germline V gene are SEHNR and FQNEAQ (reference sequence). The CDR3 contains 17 residues. This chain's CDR3 is CASSLLVAGGSTDTQYF. In DNA, the CDR3 is TGTGCCAGCAGCTTATTGGTAGCGGGAGGGAGCACAGATACGCAGTATTTT.

This clone appeared a single time. CDR3 sequence (DNA): TGTGCCAGCAGCCCTCGGCTGGGGGACAGGTTCTATGGCTACACCTTC. Translation gives CASSPRLGDRFYGYTF. The chain couples TRBV14 to TRBJ1-2; 8 bases line up with TRBD1. Germline CDR1 and CDR2: SGHDN and FVKESK. The CDR3 runs to 16 residues. The V and J ends lost 4 bases and 4 bases, in that order; junction bases with no gene match: 11.

The V and J genes are TRBV6-6 and TRBJ2-1; D uncertain. The germline V and J ends were trimmed by 7 bases and 6 bases, with 13 bases remaining between them. This CDR3 contains 13 residues. The V gene's germline CDR1 is MNHNY and CDR2 SVGAGI (reference sequence). The CDR3 spells CASTYNTGNEQFF. In DNA form, the CDR3 reads TGTGCCAGCACCTACAATACGGGCAATGAGCAGTTCTTC.

The chain combines TRBV28 with TRBJ1-5; possible D gene TRBD1, 6 bases. There are 15 residues in the CDR3. Germline loops: CDR1 MDHEN, CDR2 SYDVKM. The V end lost 11 bases, the J end lost 0 bases, and 17 bases lay between the germline ends. The CDR3 nucleotides are TGTGCCGTTGGGGGCACAGGAGATAGCAATCAGCCCCAGCATTTT. The encoded protein is CAVGGTGDSNQPQHF.

This sequence joins TRBV5-6 and TRBJ1-2, with 11 positions matching TRBD1. The germline CDR1 and CDR2 sequences are SGHDT and YYEEEE. V was pared by 4 bases and J by 4 bases, with 3 bases of the junction left unmatched. There are 14 residues in the CDR3. CDR3 sequence: CASSPGQGGYGYTF. DNA for the CDR3: TGTGCCAGCAGCCCGGGACAGGGGGGCTATGGCTACACCTTC.

This chain's CDR3 is CASNPLAGELFF. In nucleotides, the CDR3 is TGTGCCAGTAACCCACTAGCCGGGGAGCTGTTTTTT. The chain combines TRBV19 with TRBJ2-2; perhaps TRBD2 as D (5 bases). CDR1 and CDR2 from the germline V gene are LNHDA and SQIVND (reference sequence). The CDR3 spans 12 residues. The V end was cut by 7 bases, the J end by 6 bases, with 9 bases between.

This sequence joins TRBV29-1 and TRBJ2-1; 10 bases fit TRBD1. The germline V gene has CDR1 SQVTM and CDR2 ANQGSEA. The trim removed 4 bases at V and 4 bases at J, leaving 7 bases unmatched. The CDR3 is 15 amino acids. The CDR3 region has the DNA TGCAGCGTTGTGGGGCCGGGACAGGGGTACAATGAGCAGTTCTTC. Translation: CSVVGPGQGYNEQFF.

Concerning this clone: One end of the junction varies from germline; a read error may be responsible. This rearrangement joins TRBV7-9 to TRBJ2-5; perhaps TRBD1 as D (6 bases). The CDR3 contains 16 residues. CDR1 is SEHNR and CDR2 is FQNEAQ in the germline V gene (reference sequence). The CDR3 loop reads CSSSLNSDRPRETQYF. In DNA form, the CDR3 reads TGTTCCAGCAGCTTAAATTCCGACAGGCCTAGGGAGACCCAGTACTTC. The variable domain in full, with the rest retrieved from reference TRBV7-9 and TRBJ2-5, is DTGVSQNPRHKITKRGQNVTFRCDPISEHNRLYWYRQTLGQGPEFLTYFQNEAQLEKSRLLSDRFSAERPKGSFSTLEIQRTEQGDSAMYLCSSSLNSDRPRETQYFGPGTRLLVL.

J is TRBJ2-1 and V is TRBV6-4; 10 nucleotides agree with TRBD2. The CDR3 length is 15 residues. Germline V gene sequence: CDR1 MRHNA, CDR2 SNTAGT. J lost 8 bases, V lost 5 bases, and 9 bases had no gene match. The CDR3 loop reads CASSPQAGGWDEQFF. CDR3 nucleotides: TGTGCCAGCAGTCCCCAAGCGGGGGGGTGGGATGAGCAGTTCTTC.

This clone came up a few times. The V and J genes are TRBV25-1 and TRBJ2-6, with D possibly matching TRBD1 (6 bases). The CDR3 length is 16 residues. Germline V gene lookup returns CDR1 MGHDK and CDR2 SYGVNS. The V gene lost 7 bases and the J gene lost 2 bases, with 15 bases spanning the gap. CDR3 coding DNA: TGTGCCAGCACTCCCCGCAGGGACACTGGGGCCAACGTCCTGACTTTC. Its protein is CASTPRRDTGANVLTF.

The rearrangement joins TRBV19 to TRBJ1-1; D is possibly TRBD1 (5 bases). Germline CDR1 and CDR2: LNHDA and SQIVND (reference sequence). The CDR3 loop spans 12 amino acids. V lost 4 bases and J 3 bases, leaving 6 bases between the germline ends. The CDR3, as DNA: TGTGCCAGTAGTAAGGGGTACACTGAAGCTTTCTTT. It translates to CASSKGYTEAFF. The full variable domain, in which reference TRBV19 and TRBJ1-1 provide the parts outside the CDR3, is DGGITQSPKYLFRKEGQNVTLSCEQNLNHDAMYWYRQDPGQGLRLIYYSQIVNDFQKGDIAEGYSVSREKKESFPLTVTSAQKNPTAFYLCASSKGYTEAFFGQGTRLTVV.

This chain connects TRBV30 to TRBJ2-3, with no clear D. The CDR3 spans 11 residues. Trimming took 4 bases from V and 7 from J, leaving 9 bases between them. The V gene's germline CDR1 is GTSNPN and CDR2 SVGIG (reference sequence). CDR3: CAWTLYHTQYF. The CDR3 DNA follows: TGTGCCTGGACCCTATATCATACGCAGTATTTT.

The rearrangement uses TRBV6-5 and TRBJ2-7, with 9 bases identical to TRBD2. The V gene's germline CDR1 is MNHEY and CDR2 SVGAGI. The CDR3 runs to 14 residues. Germline trimming cut 6 bases from V and 5 bases from J; bases unmatched to any gene: 8. CDR3 amino acids: CASRPREGRHEQYF. CDR3 in DNA: TGTGCCAGCAGACCGCGGGAGGGCCGTCACGAGCAGTACTTC.

The genes are TRBV27 and TRBJ2-1; TRBD2 aligns across 13 bases. The CDR3 is 16 amino acids. J was trimmed by 8 bases and V by 5 bases; bases with no gene match: 9. CDR1 MNHEY and CDR2 SMNVEV come from the germline V gene (reference sequence). For the CDR3, the DNA is TGTGCCAGCAGTCGCCCCGGGACTAGCGGGAAAGATGAGCAGTTCTTC. Its protein product is CASSRPGTSGKDEQFF.

About this clone: Relative to the germline gene, one junction end is altered; a read error may explain this. This chain links TRBV13 with TRBJ1-1, with 10 bases that match TRBD1. Germline CDR1 is PRHDT and CDR2 is FYEKMQ (reference sequence). The CDR3 totals 11 residues. CDR3 DNA sequence: TGTGCCAGCAGCTCCGGGACAGGGGCGGTCTTT. Translation gives CASSSGTGAVF.

This chain joins TRBV5-3 and TRBJ1-4; D call uncertain. TRBV5-3 is given ORF status, its function remaining uncertain. Trimming stripped 0 bases from V and 7 bases from J, with 10 bases between. The CDR3 covers 14 residues. CDR3 sequence reads: CARSLAQSGEKLFF. The CDR3 DNA reads TGTGCCAGAAGCTTGGCTCAGTCAGGTGAAAAACTGTTTTTT.

V gene TRBV19 combines with J gene TRBJ1-3; D might be TRBD1 (6 bases). The length of the CDR3 is 16 residues. Trimming removed 4 bases at V and 4 bases at J, with 17 bases between. Germline values: CDR1 LNHDA, CDR2 SQIVND (reference sequence). CDR3 protein: CASSTQGLHSGNTIYF. CDR3 in DNA: TGTGCCAGTAGTACGCAGGGGTTACATAGCGGAAACACCATATATTTT.

Only a few counts were recorded for this clone. The chain employs TRBV5-1 and TRBJ1-2; the D is unclear. The CDR3 consists of 12 residues. The V gene's germline CDR1 is SGHRS and CDR2 YFSETQ. The ends were cut back, 0 bases at V and 5 bases at J, with 5 bases in the middle. CDR3 amino acids: CASSLDSYGYTF. The CDR3 bases are TGCGCCAGCAGCTTGGATTCATATGGCTACACCTTC.

The chain carries TRBV11-2 and TRBJ2-7; tentative D call: TRBD1 (5 bases). Per the germline V gene, CDR1 is SGHAT and CDR2 is FQNNGV. The length of the CDR3 is 13 residues. V shed 2 bases and J shed 3 bases, with 8 bases lying between them. The CDR3, as DNA: TGTGCCAGCAGCTTAAACAGGTACTACGAGCAGTACTTC. Its protein is CASSLNRYYEQYF.

As concerns this clone: The same CDR3 can be traced to other DNA sequences in this sample. The chain combines TRBV6-5 with TRBJ2-7; D remains unclear. Deletions cut 0 bases from V and 2 bases from J, with 8 bases between. CDR1 and CDR2 (germline): MNHEY, SVGAGI. The CDR3 contains 14 residues. The CDR3 sequence is CASSYSLAAYEQYF. CDR3 in DNA: TGTGCCAGCAGTTACTCGCTGGCAGCCTACGAGCAGTACTTC.

In DNA, the CDR3 is TGTGCCAGCAGCCCCTGGGGGACAGGCTATGGCTACACCTTC. It specifies CASSPWGTGYGYTF. The V gene is TRBV5-8, the J gene TRBJ1-2, with 8 positions matching TRBD1. The CDR3 loop spans 14 amino acids. CDR1 and CDR2 from the germline V gene are SGHTS and YDEGEE. V dropped 4 bases and J dropped 4; count of bases not matched to a gene: 6.

This chain links TRBV11-2 with TRBJ2-7, with 7 bases aligning to TRBD1. Germline V gene lookup returns CDR1 SGHAT and CDR2 FQNNGV. V dropped 5 bases and J dropped 9; count of bases not matched to a gene: 4. The CDR3 sequence is 11 residues long. The CDR3 nucleotides are TGTGCCAGCAGCCCAGGGGGATGGCAGTACTTC. This encodes CASSPGGWQYF.

The chain has TRBV7-9 and TRBJ2-5; D possibly corresponds to TRBD2 (7 bases). This CDR3 has 19 amino acids. Germline V gives CDR1 SEHNR, CDR2 FQNEAQ (reference sequence). The ends were cut back, 4 bases at V and 1 base at J, with 25 bases in the middle. CDR3 nucleotide sequence: TGTGCCAGCAGCTCGATCCGGGGCGGGGGCTTCAGTATCCAAGAGACCCAGTACTTC. Translating it yields CASSSIRGGGFSIQETQYF.

This sequence joins TRBV12-5 and TRBJ2-7, with 9 bases identical to TRBD1. The V and J ends lost 7 bases and 3 bases, in that order; junction bases with no gene match: 4. CDR1 is LGHNT and CDR2 is FRNRAP in the germline V gene. The CDR3 extends over 13 amino acids. The CDR3 here is CASARDRVYEQYF. The DNA of the CDR3 is TGTGCTAGTGCCCGGGACAGGGTCTACGAGCAGTACTTC. The entire variable domain, with the rest obtained from reference TRBV12-5 and TRBJ2-7, is as follows: DARVTQTPRHKVTEMGQEVTMRCQPILGHNTVFWYRQTMMQGLELLAYFRNRAPLDDSGMPKDRFSAEMPDATLATLKIQPSEPRDSAVYFCASARDRVYEQYFGPGTRLTVT.

This clone was observed a single time. This chain connects TRBV6-1 to TRBJ2-2, with 7 bases lining up with TRBD1. The length of the CDR3 is 19 residues. Germline V gene lookup returns CDR1 MNHNS and CDR2 SASEGT. The junction had 10 bases not matched to a gene; V was cut back by 0 bases and J by 0 bases. CDR3 protein: CASSEAAQGTFANTGELFF. CDR3 nucleotides: TGTGCCAGCAGTGAAGCCGCACAGGGGACGTTCGCGAACACCGGGGAGCTGTTTTTT.

The rearrangement uses TRBV21-1 and TRBJ1-4; the table names TRBD1, a call not compared with the DNA. TRBV21-1 is noted as a pseudogene. The CDR3 spans 20 residues. The CDR3 is CASSKRGTAGEGTGSEKLFF. The DNA of the CDR3 is TGTGCCAGCAGCAAACGGGGAACTGCCGGGGAGGGGACAGGCTCCGAAAAACTGTTTTTT.

The chain couples TRBV7-9 to TRBJ2-3; perhaps TRBD2 as D (6 bases). CDR1 is SEHNR, CDR2 FQNEAQ, per germline (reference sequence). V lost 1 base and J lost 6, with 14 bases in between. This CDR3 contains 15 residues. The CDR3 nucleotides read TGTGCCAGCAGCTTAGGGGTCGGGAGTTCGGATACGCAGTATTTT. This gives the protein CASSLGVGSSDTQYF.

The chain carries TRBV5-4 and TRBJ2-1; TRBD2 matches 11 bases. The CDR3 spans 17 residues. V lost 4 bases, J lost 0 bases, and 6 bases stayed unmatched. The germline gives CDR1 SGHNT, CDR2 YYREEE (reference sequence). The CDR3 bases are TGTGCCAGCAGCCCCGGGACTAGCGGAAGCTCCTACAATGAGCAGTTCTTC. It codes for CASSPGTSGSSYNEQFF.